Below, 9 T cell receptor beta chains from the same sample are listed, as sequenced in a study of T cell changes during pregnancy in multiple sclerosis. Using immunoSEQ multiplex PCR, the repertoire was profiled, and TCRdb retains in-frame clones only, with some absent. The sample holds 30,000 to 35,000 clones; over 80% are singletons and the top ten take 8.5% to 10%. The sequences come from CD8+ T cells from peripheral blood mononuclear cells, collected in the first trimester of pregnancy. The origin of the receptors is a female donor with multiple sclerosis, enrolled in a pregnancy study.

The rearrangement uses TRBV5-1 and TRBJ2-1, with TRBD2 matching 14 bases. With 4 bases clipped from V and 4 bases from J, the junction kept 7 bases outside the gene matches. The V gene's germline CDR1 is SGHRS and CDR2 YFSETQ. The CDR3 covers 17 residues. CDR3 residues: CASSKGLAGALYNEQFF. The CDR3 DNA reads as TGCGCCAGCAGCAAGGGACTAGCGGGAGCTTTGTACAATGAGCAGTTCTTC.

In its sample, this clone was seen once. V usage is TRBV6-4 and J usage is TRBJ1-2, with 7 bases identical to TRBD1. Germline lookup yields CDR1 MRHNA and CDR2 SNTAGT. V shed 4 bases and J 1 base; nucleotides not matched to a gene: 9. The CDR3 has 16 residues. The CDR3 sequence is CASSAPYRGRNYGYTF. DNA for the CDR3: TGTGCCAGCAGTGCACCCTACAGGGGCCGTAACTATGGCTACACCTTC.

V is TRBV13 and J is TRBJ2-7, with 9 positions matching TRBD1. CDR1 and CDR2 (germline): PRHDT, FYEKMQ (reference sequence). CDR3 length equals 14 residues. Losses at the gene ends were 5 bases for V and 5 bases for J; bases not matched to a gene: 7. Written as DNA, the CDR3 is TGTGCCAGCAGCCCCGGGACAGGGATGGACGAGCAGTACTTC. Translating gives CASSPGTGMDEQYF.

V gene TRBV6-1 combines with J gene TRBJ2-7, with D possibly matching TRBD2 (5 bases). V dropped 2 bases and J dropped 3 bases, with 14 bases sitting between them. Germline V gene data show CDR1 as MNHNS and CDR2 as SASEGT. This CDR3 has 15 amino acids. The chain's CDR3 is CASSETAEGFYEQYF. CDR3 nucleotide sequence: TGTGCCAGCAGTGAAACGGCCGAGGGATTCTACGAGCAGTACTTC.

The chain uses TRBV19 and TRBJ1-1; 9 bases map to TRBD1. V was clipped by 7 bases and J by 3 bases; unmatched bases: 12. This CDR3 spans 16 amino acids. Germline V gives CDR1 LNHDA, CDR2 SQIVND (reference sequence). The CDR3 coding sequence is TGTGCCAGTACCCCCGGGACAGGGCAAGGAGACACTGAAGCTTTCTTT. It translates to CASTPGTGQGDTEAFF.

In this sample, this clone turned up once. V and J are TRBV11-3 and TRBJ2-7; 7 nucleotides agree with TRBD1. With 4 bases clipped from V and 0 bases from J, the junction kept 6 bases outside the gene matches. This CDR3 is 15 amino acids long. Germline V gives CDR1 SGHNT, CDR2 YENEEA. The CDR3 coding sequence is TGTGCCAGCAGCTCACTGACAGGGCCCTCCTACGAGCAGTACTTC. As protein: CASSSLTGPSYEQYF.

This chain links TRBV4-3 with TRBJ1-5, with D tentatively TRBD1 (5 bases). The V end was cut by 4 bases, the J end by 0 bases, with 10 bases between. The CDR3 has 15 amino acids. Germline CDR1 is LGHNA and CDR2 is YSLEER. CDR3: CASSPSDSSNQPQHF. DNA for the CDR3: TGCGCCAGCAGCCCCTCCGACAGTAGCAATCAGCCCCAGCATTTT.

The V call is TRBV27, the J call TRBJ2-1, with D perhaps matching TRBD2 (6 bases). This CDR3 has 15 residues. Trimming stripped 8 bases from V and 4 bases from J, with 18 bases between. Germline CDR1 reads MNHEY; CDR2 reads SMNVEV (reference sequence). In nucleotides, the CDR3 is TGTGCCAGCCATTTGACGGGAGAGGGGTACAATGAGCAGTTCTTC. Encoded protein: CASHLTGEGYNEQFF.

The rearrangement joins TRBV18 to TRBJ2-1; D possibly corresponds to TRBD1 (6 bases). CDR3 length: 16 residues. Per germline, CDR1 KGHSH and CDR2 LQKENI. The V end was cut by 2 bases, the J end by 2 bases, with 13 bases between. CDR3 DNA: TGTGCCAGCTCACCAGACGCCAGGGGTGCCTACAATGAGCAGTTCTTC. This codes for CASSPDARGAYNEQFF.